This TCR beta chain was retrieved from a study of cytomegalovirus exposure and HLA in healthy donors. CDR3 length equals 11 residues. Germline values: CDR1 SQVTM, CDR2 ANQGSEA. With V trimmed by 8 bases and J by 6 bases, 3 bases remained unmatched. 13 Jbeta primers and 60 Vbeta primers were used for the PCR. Only in-frame clones appear in the TCRdb table, and some are missing; sequencing was by immunoSEQ multiplex PCR. The sample consists of over 80,000 clones, around 73% of them appearing once. The sequence was collected from a man between 35 and 55 years old in good health and CMV-seronegative. The sample taken for sequencing was PBMCs. The chain combines TRBV29-1 with TRBJ2-3, with 9 bases fitting TRBD1. The CDR3 loop is CSPGTGDTQYF. CDR3 bases: TGCAGCCCCGGGACAGGGGATACGCAGTATTTT.